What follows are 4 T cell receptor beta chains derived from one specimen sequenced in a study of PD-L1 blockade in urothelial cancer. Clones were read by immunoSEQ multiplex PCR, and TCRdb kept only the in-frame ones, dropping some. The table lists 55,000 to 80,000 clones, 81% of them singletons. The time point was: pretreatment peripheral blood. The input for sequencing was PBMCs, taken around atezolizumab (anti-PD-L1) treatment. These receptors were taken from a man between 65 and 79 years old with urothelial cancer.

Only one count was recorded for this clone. The CDR3 reads CAWRPEWGPVTYEQYF. CDR3 bases: TGTGCCTGGAGACCCGAGTGGGGGCCGGTGACCTACGAGCAGTACTTC. The rearrangement joins TRBV30 to TRBJ2-7; the D gene is possibly TRBD1 (6 bases). Trimming cost V 3 bases and J 2 bases, with 20 bases left between them. CDR3 length: 16 residues. CDR1 is GTSNPN and CDR2 is SVGIG in the germline V gene (reference sequence).

DNA of the CDR3: TGTGCCAGCAGCTTGCAGTACGAGCAGTACTTC. This encodes CASSLQYEQYF. The chain recombines TRBV5-8 with TRBJ2-7; D call uncertain. V lost 1 base and J 4 bases, leaving 3 bases between the germline ends. The CDR3 is 11 residues long. Germline CDR1 and CDR2: SGHTS and YDEGEE.

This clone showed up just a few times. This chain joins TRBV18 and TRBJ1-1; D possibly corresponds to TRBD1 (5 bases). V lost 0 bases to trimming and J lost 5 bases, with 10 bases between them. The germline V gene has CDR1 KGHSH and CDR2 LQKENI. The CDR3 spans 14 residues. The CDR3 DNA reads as TGTGCCAGCTCACCACCGGGGGGGAGGACTGAAGCTTTCTTT. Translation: CASSPPGGRTEAFF.

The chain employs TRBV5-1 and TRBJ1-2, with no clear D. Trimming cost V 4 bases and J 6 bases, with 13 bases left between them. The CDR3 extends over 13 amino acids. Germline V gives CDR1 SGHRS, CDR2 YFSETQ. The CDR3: CASSVGTTDGYTF. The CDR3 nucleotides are TGCGCCAGCAGCGTGGGCACCACAGATGGCTACACCTTC. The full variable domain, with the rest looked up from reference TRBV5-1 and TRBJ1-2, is KAGVTQTPRYLIKTRGQQVTLSCSPISGHRSVSWYQQTPGQGLQFLFEYFSETQRNKGNFPGRFSGRQFSNSRSEMNVSTLELGDSALYLCASSVGTTDGYTFGSGTRLTVV.